The 13 T cell receptor beta chains given below trace back to one sample, sequenced in a study of molecular identifiers for immune sequencing clone quantification. TCRdb fed the PCR reads into MiXCR, producing one record per CDR3 protein. In the table there are about 640,000 distinct CDR3 sequences, less than 20% of which are singletons. The sample taken for sequencing was naive CD8+ T cells from blood, with Jurkat cell RNA spiked in. Subset in this sample: FACS-sorted CD8+CD4-CCR7+CD45RA+ naive T cells. These receptors all come from a human donor in good health. Some libraries in this study had Jurkat cell RNA spiked in.

In its sample, this clonotype was seen many times. V and J are TRBV12-3 or TRBV12-4 and TRBJ2-1; 10 nucleotides align to TRBD2. With V trimmed by 5 bases and J by 5 bases, 15 bases remained unmatched. The CDR3 spans 18 residues. This CDR3 reads CASSPAGRGLAGDNEQFF. The DNA of the CDR3 is TGTGCCAGCAGTCCCGCCGGACGGGGGCTAGCGGGAGACAATGAGCAGTTCTTC.

The table lists this clonotype with a few counts. The chain employs TRBV19 and TRBJ2-2; 12 positions agree with TRBD2. Germline-derived CDR1 and CDR2 are LNHDA and SQIVND (reference sequence). Trimming at V came to 8 bases and at J to 5 bases, leaving 9 bases not matched to a gene. The CDR3 runs 16 residues. CDR3 coding DNA: TGTGCCAGTTACCCTAGCGGGGGGGCCTATACCGGGGAGCTGTTTTTT. Translated: CASYPSGGAYTGELFF. Full variable domain (rest looked up from reference TRBV19 and TRBJ2-2): DGGITQSPKYLFRKEGQNVTLSCEQNLNHDAMYWYRQDPGQGLRLIYYSQIVNDFQKGDIAEGYSVSREKKESFPLTVTSAQKNPTAFYLCASYPSGGAYTGELFFGEGSRLTVL.

This clonotype was seen more than once but under ten times. The chain couples TRBV5-8 to TRBJ2-2; D remains ambiguous. From germline, CDR1 is SGHTS and CDR2 YDEGEE. V was clipped by 0 bases and J by 6 bases, with 6 bases between them. This CDR3 is 13 amino acids long. The CDR3 nucleotides are TGTGCCAGCAGCTTGGATCAGTCCGGGGAGCTGTTTTTT. Translating it yields CASSLDQSGELFF.

V is TRBV20-1 and J is TRBJ2-1; D is possibly TRBD1 or TRBD2 (6 bases each). Germline loops: CDR1 DFQATT, CDR2 SNEGSKA (reference sequence). The V end lost 5 bases, the J end lost 10 bases, and 18 bases lay between the germline ends. The CDR3 consists of 13 residues. Here the CDR3 reads CSARGGQVGEQFF. The CDR3 DNA follows: TGCAGTGCTCGTGGGGGGCAGGTCGGGGAGCAGTTCTTC.

For this clonotype: A read error may be the cause here, since a much bigger clone is one base away. The chain uses TRBV4-1 and TRBJ1-4, with 8 bases fitting TRBD1. V lost 4 bases to trimming and J lost 10 bases; unmatched junction nucleotides: 11. There are 15 residues in the CDR3. The germline V gene encodes CDR1 MGHRA and CDR2 YSYEKL. The CDR3: CASSPSTGVSGKLFF. DNA for the CDR3: TGCGCCAGCAGCCCGTCGACAGGGGTATCTGGAAAACTGTTTTTT.

Many counts were recorded for this clonotype. CDR3 DNA: TGTGCCAGCAGCTTAGCAGGGGCCCTAGACGAAAAACTGTTTTTT. Protein product: CASSLAGALDEKLFF. The V call is TRBV7-9, the J call TRBJ1-4; D perhaps matches TRBD1 (5 bases). The CDR3 extends over 15 amino acids. Trimming took 0 bases from V and 8 from J, leaving 13 bases between them. Germline CDR1 reads SEHNR; CDR2 reads FQNEAQ (reference sequence).

This clonotype was seen repeatedly, ten times or more. The rearrangement uses TRBV20-1 and TRBJ2-4, with a possible D match to TRBD1 (6 bases). The V gene's germline CDR1 is DFQATT and CDR2 SNEGSKA (reference sequence). The CDR3 is 15 residues long. The germline V and J ends were trimmed by 0 bases and 0 bases, with 9 bases remaining between them. The CDR3 DNA reads TGCAGTGCTAGAGAAGCAGGGGAAGCCAAAAACATTCAGTACTTC. Translated, it gives CSAREAGEAKNIQYF.

This clonotype was seen ten or more times. The V and J genes are TRBV27 and TRBJ2-7, with 13 bases lining up with TRBD2. The V segment lost 2 bases and the J segment 6 bases; nucleotides outside the gene matches: 1. The CDR3 has 14 residues. Looked up from germline, CDR1 is MNHEY and CDR2 is SMNVEV (reference sequence). In nucleotides, the CDR3 is TGTGCCAGCAGTTTAGGACTAGCGGGGGTCGAGCAGTACTTC. Translated, it gives CASSLGLAGVEQYF.

The chain employs TRBV5-1 and TRBJ1-1, with a possible D match to TRBD1 (5 bases). The V and J ends lost 0 bases and 0 bases respectively, with 15 bases between them. CDR1 is SGHRS and CDR2 is YFSETQ in the germline V gene. The length of the CDR3 is 17 residues. CDR3 sequence (DNA): TGCGCCAGCAGCTTGGTGCCAGGGCCTGAGATGAACACTGAAGCTTTCTTT. Residues: CASSLVPGPEMNTEAFF.

A remark on this clonotype: Just one base apart from a much larger clone, this may be a read error. The chain links TRBV6-2 or TRBV6-3 to TRBJ2-6; a weak D match, TRBD1 (6 bases). CDR3 size: 17 residues. Trimming stripped 1 base from V and 2 bases from J, with 12 bases between. Germline lookup yields CDR1 MNHEY and CDR2 SVGEGT. The CDR3 DNA reads as TGTGCCAGCAGTTACTTCCGGACAGAGGCTGGGGCCAACGTCCTGACTTTC. This gives the protein CASSYFRTEAGANVLTF.

With regard to this clonotype: Being one base from a much bigger clone, this may be a read error. The V gene is TRBV7-9, the J gene TRBJ1-1; 12 nucleotides line up with TRBD1. The CDR3 loop spans 15 amino acids. Per the germline V gene, CDR1 is SEHNR and CDR2 is FQNEAQ (reference sequence). The CDR3 DNA follows: TGTGTCAGCACCTTAAACCCGGGACAGGGGGCGGAAGCTTTCTTT. Translation: CVSTLNPGQGAEAFF.

The chain recombines TRBV6-5 with TRBJ2-5; a weak D match, TRBD1 (7 bases). The CDR3 sequence is 16 residues long. In germline, CDR1 is MNHEY, CDR2 SVGAGI. V was cut by 5 bases and J by 5 bases, with 21 bases left in between. The CDR3 nucleotides read TGTGCCAGCAGTCCCGGCGGGACAGCAAGTTTGGAGACCCAGTACTTC. It encodes CASSPGGTASLETQYF.

Worth noting for this clonotype: This sequence may be a read error, since a much larger clone differs from it by one base. This CDR3 is CATSSMTGGSNEQYF. The CDR3 DNA sequence: TGTGCCACCAGCAGCATGACAGGGGGATCCAATGAGCAGTACTTC. The rearrangement joins TRBV15 to TRBJ2-7, with TRBD1 matching 9 bases. Germline CDR1 is LNHNV and CDR2 is YYDKDF (reference sequence). The trim removed 3 bases at V and 7 bases at J, leaving 10 bases unmatched. This CDR3 has 15 amino acids.